This is a list of T cell receptor beta chains from one sample in a study of Graves' ophthalmopathy and Graves' hyperthyroidism. TCRdb reprocessed the multiplex PCR reads via MiXCR and lists one record per CDR3 protein. Of about 1.1 million distinct CDR3 sequences listed, less than 45% are singletons. The sample consisted of peripheral blood or thyroid tissue (not recorded which). These receptors originate from an adult man with Graves' hyperthyroidism. The CDR3 runs from the conserved cysteine through the conserved F or W. A D gene is named only where the DNA matches it firmly. Size is stated for part of the rows, as once, few or many counts, or as a class when the clone is expanded.

D gene	clone size	V gene	J gene	CDR3 DNA	CDR3 protein
TRBD1	many	TRBV2	TRBJ2-7	TGTGCCAGCTTACGACAGGGGCTCCCCCACGAGCAGTACTTC	CASLRQGLPHEQYF
.	many	TRBV10-3	TRBJ1-1	TGTGCCATCAGTGAACTCACAGGGATGGAGACTGAAGCTTTCTTT	CAISELTGMETEAFF
.	many	TRBV13	TRBJ1-6	TGTGCCAGCAGCTTAGGACAGTCTCATAATTCACCCCTCCACTTT	CASSLGQSHNSPLHF
TRBD1	.	TRBV7-9	TRBJ2-7	TGTGCCAGCAGCTTGCCCACCCGGCAGGGGGCCGAGCAGTACTTC	CASSLPTRQGAEQYF
.	.	TRBV20-1	TRBJ1-2	TGCAGTGCTAGGAGGTTCGGGCAGGGGAATTGGGGCTACACCTTC	CSARRFGQGNWGYTF
TRBD1	.	TRBV28	TRBJ1-5	TGTGCCAGCAGGTACAGGGGTGGCAATCAGCCCCAGCATTTT	CASRYRGGNQPQHF
.	many	TRBV11-2	TRBJ2-5	TGTGCCAGCAGCGACACCTTCCAAGAGACCCAGTACTTC	CASSDTFQETQYF
TRBD1	few	TRBV19	TRBJ1-6	TGTGCCAGTAGTCCCCAGACAGGGGAAGGTTCACCCCTCCACTTT	CASSPQTGEGSPLHF
.	once	TRBV7-9	TRBJ2-1	TGTGCCAGCAGCTTAACCAGCCGAATTAACAATGAGCAGTTCTTC	CASSLTSRINNEQFF
.	few	TRBV18	TRBJ1-1	TGTGCCAGCTCACCAACGGGATCCATAGCTGAAGCTTTCTTT	CASSPTGSIAEAFF
.	many	TRBV2	TRBJ2-5	TGTGCCAGTACACTCGCGGAGACCCAGTACTTC	CASTLAETQYF
TRBD1	.	TRBV4-1	TRBJ2-7	TGCGCCAGCGGCCAAGTCGGGGACAGCTCCTACGAGCAGTACTTC	CASGQVGDSSYEQYF
.	once	TRBV7-9	TRBJ1-5	TGTGCCAGCAGCTTACAGGGGAGCGATCAGCCCCAGCATTTT	CASSLQGSDQPQHF
.	.	TRBV24-1	TRBJ2-3	TGTGCCACCAGTGCCCTAGGTGAACAGCACACAGATACGCAGTATTTT	CATSALGEQHTDTQYF
.	.	TRBV10-3	TRBJ2-7	TGTGCCATCAGTGTACGCCCACAGGGTGCCTACGAGCAGTACTTC	CAISVRPQGAYEQYF
TRBD1	.	TRBV25-1	TRBJ2-5	TGTGCCACCTCAGGACGTTGGCCCCGCCCCAGCAGCCAAGGACAGGGGCTGGAGACCCAGTACTTC	CATSGRWPRPSSQGQGLETQYF
TRBD1	many	TRBV11-1	TRBJ1-1	TGTGCCAGCAGCCGACCAGGGGGGCTCGGGACTGAAGCTTTCTTT	CASSRPGGLGTEAFF
.	.	TRBV10-1	TRBJ2-3	TGCGCCAGCAGTGAGTCGGATACAGACCACTCGAGCACAGATACGCAGTATTTT	CASSESDTDHSSTDTQYF
.	many	TRBV7-6	TRBJ2-5	TGTGCCAGCAGCTTAGTAGAGGGGCTCCAAGAGACCCAGTACTTC	CASSLVEGLQETQYF
TRBD1	many	TRBV15	TRBJ1-2	TGTGCCACCAGCAGAGAAAGGACAGGGGACTATGGCTACACCTTC	CATSRERTGDYGYTF
TRBD2	.	TRBV12-3/TRBV12-4	TRBJ2-5	TGTGCCAGCAGTGGACTAGTCCAAGAGACCCATTACTTC	CASSGLVQETHYF
.	many	TRBV19	TRBJ1-6	TGTGCCAGTAGTGGGGCAGGCAAACTCCTTAATTCACCCCTCCACTTT	CASSGAGKLLNSPLHF
.	.	TRBV28	TRBJ2-2	TGTGCCAGCAGTTTAATGACGGGGGCCCCCAATTACGCGAACACCGGGGAGCTGTTTTTT	CASSLMTGAPNYANTGELFF
.	many	TRBV7-2	TRBJ1-2	TGTGCCAGCAGCAACACTGTTAACTATGGCTACACCTTC	CASSNTVNYGYTF
.	.	TRBV2	TRBJ2-3	TGTGCCAGCAGGGCCAGTGGTGCAGATACGCAGTATTTT	CASRASGADTQYF
TRBD2	.	TRBV7-2	TRBJ2-3	TGTGCCAGCAGCCTGACTAGCCAAACAGATACGCAGTATTTT	CASSLTSQTDTQYF
.	.	TRBV7-9	TRBJ1-1	TGTGCCAGCAGCTTAGGTAGGACCCAGAACACTGAAGCTTTCTTT	CASSLGRTQNTEAFF
TRBD2	.	TRBV3-1	TRBJ2-7	TGTGCCAGCAGCCAAGGTCCTAGCGGGAGCTGGGAGCAGTACTTC	CASSQGPSGSWEQYF
TRBD1	many	TRBV20-1	TRBJ2-5	TGCAGTGCTCCCCCCGCCTCGACAGGGGAGGAGACCCAGTACTTC	CSAPPASTGEETQYF
TRBD2	.	TRBV25-1	TRBJ2-1	TGTGCCAGCAGTGAGCGGGGGGGATTTTACAATGAGCAGTTCTTC	CASSERGGFYNEQFF
.	many	TRBV5-4	TRBJ1-2	TGTGCCAGCAGCCCGAGGGGTAACGGCTACACCTTC	CASSPRGNGYTF
TRBD1	.	TRBV25-1	TRBJ2-7	TGTGCCAGCAGTGAACGCAGCCGGACAGGGGGCATGGGCGAGCAGTACTTC	CASSERSRTGGMGEQYF
TRBD1	few	TRBV4-2	TRBJ1-2	TGTGCCAGCAGCCAAGGTGGGACAGGGCGTAATGGCTACACCTTC	CASSQGGTGRNGYTF
.	many	TRBV2	TRBJ1-5	TGTGCCAGCAGTCGTAGTCAGACTAGCAATCAGCCCCAGCATTTT	CASSRSQTSNQPQHF
TRBD2	many	TRBV10-3	TRBJ2-7	TGTGCCACCCGTGTAGCGGGGAGCTCCTACGAGCAGTACTTC	CATRVAGSSYEQYF
.	many	TRBV15	TRBJ2-7	TGTGCCACCAGCAGACAGGGATCGACCTACGAGCAGTACTTC	CATSRQGSTYEQYF
.	.	TRBV30	TRBJ1-1	TGTGCCTGGAGTGAGCTGCCGAACACTGAAGCTTTCTTT	CAWSELPNTEAFF
.	many	TRBV7-2	TRBJ2-7	TGTGCCAGCAGCGCGGACGACTACGAGCAGTACTTC	CASSADDYEQYF
.	.	TRBV7-6	TRBJ1-1	TGTGCCAGCAGCTTAGGTCCGGGGGCCCCTGAAGCTTTCTTT	CASSLGPGAPEAFF
.	few	TRBV20-1	TRBJ2-5	TGCAGTGCTAGCGGGAGAGGTCTGGAGACCCAGTACTTC	CSASGRGLETQYF
.	many	TRBV7-8	TRBJ1-2	TGTGCCAGCAGCCCCGTCCAGGGGAACTATGGCTACACCTTC	CASSPVQGNYGYTF
.	.	TRBV29-1	TRBJ1-4	TGCAGCGTGAGGGGGGGGCAGAATGAAAAACTGTTTTTT	CSVRGGQNEKLFF
TRBD2	many	TRBV7-9	TRBJ2-7	TGTGCCAGCAGCCTCTCAAGGGGAGGGCCCCACGAGCAGTACTTC	CASSLSRGGPHEQYF
.	few	TRBV10-3	TRBJ2-6	TGTGCCAGCAGCAGCGGTTCAGCCTCGGCTAGCTTCCCTGGGGCCAACGTCCTGACTTTC	CASSSGSASASFPGANVLTF
.	.	TRBV19	TRBJ2-2	TGTGCCAGTAGTACCAGGATCGGGAGGGGGCCTGCGAACACCGGGGAGCTGTTTTTT	CASSTRIGRGPANTGELFF
.	many	TRBV7-9	TRBJ1-1	TGTGCCAGCAGCTTAGGCGCCCTGAACACTGAAGCTTTCTTT	CASSLGALNTEAFF
.	.	TRBV20-1	TRBJ1-3	TGCAGTGCTTCTGACATACCGAGCTCTGGAAACACCATATATTTT	CSASDIPSSGNTIYF
.	many	TRBV2	TRBJ2-5	TGTGCCATATACCGGGATCCCGACGCCGAGACCCAGTACTTC	CAIYRDPDAETQYF
.	few	TRBV12-3/TRBV12-4	TRBJ2-7	TGTGCCAGCAGGGGTGGTGCGTTCGAGCAGTACTTC	CASRGGAFEQYF
TRBD1	.	TRBV29-1	TRBJ1-1	TGCAGCGCCGGGGGACAGGGGATGAGCACTGAAGCTTTCTTT	CSAGGQGMSTEAFF
TRBD1	.	TRBV19	TRBJ2-2	TGTGCCAGTAGTACGTCAGGGGGCACCGGGGAGCTGTTTTTT	CASSTSGGTGELFF
.	.	TRBV6-5	TRBJ2-2	TGTGCCAGCAGTTGGCGGGACTCTCTCACGAACACCGGGGAGCTGTTTTTT	CASSWRDSLTNTGELFF
.	many	TRBV6-5	TRBJ1-2	TGTGCCAGCAGAGAAGGGCACTATGGCTACACCTTC	CASREGHYGYTF
.	.	TRBV7-2	TRBJ2-7	TGTGCCACCCAGGAGGGACAAGTGTACTTC	CATQEGQVYF
.	many	TRBV20-1	TRBJ1-5	TGCAGTGCTATTTTGTATAGCAATCAGCCCCAGCATTTT	CSAILYSNQPQHF
TRBD1	few	TRBV5-4	TRBJ1-3	TGTGCCAGCAGCTCGCCTGCAGGGGGCACGGGAAACACCATATATTTT	CASSSPAGGTGNTIYF
.	.	TRBV20-1	TRBJ2-7	TGCAGTGCTAGAGATCCGGACGGTGAGCAGTACTTC	CSARDPDGEQYF
.	many	TRBV19	TRBJ1-5	TGTGCCAGTAGTATGTCGCAGAACAATCAGCCCCAGCATTTT	CASSMSQNNQPQHF
.	.	TRBV2	TRBJ2-7	TGTGCCAGCATCTCGCCAGGGATAAATGGGCAGTACTTC	CASISPGINGQYF